These 28 T cell receptor beta chains were sequenced from one sample in a study of blood T cells in healthy people across ages. Sample-barcoded 5' priming and a J-beta primer mix drove a second PCR of about 7 to 11 cycles. TCRdb re-analysed the 5' RACE reads in MiXCR, keeping a single row per CDR3 protein. The repertoire holds some 940,000 distinct CDR3 sequences, with 25% to 35% as singletons. These records were also assigned to another study, of T cells of mothers and their children.

Sequences were obtained from blood. These receptors all come from a woman in her thirties or forties in good health.

V gene TRBV4-1 combines with J gene TRBJ1-4, with D possibly being TRBD1 (5 bases). Germline V gene lookup returns CDR1 MGHRA and CDR2 YSYEKL. CDR3 length: 16 residues. V shed 4 bases and J shed 0 bases, with 12 bases lying between them. This CDR3 reads CASSPRARATNEKLFF. As DNA, the CDR3 is TGCGCCAGCAGCCCAAGGGCCAGGGCAACTAATGAAAAACTGTTTTTT.

The gene calls are TRBV4-3 and TRBJ2-7, with a tentative D call TRBD1 (6 bases). CDR3 length: 16 residues. Germline values: CDR1 LGHNA, CDR2 YSLEER. The V end was cut by 0 bases, the J end by 4 bases, with 16 bases between. CDR3: CASSQDYQGLIYEQYF. CDR3 coding DNA: TGCGCCAGCAGCCAAGATTATCAGGGGCTGATTTACGAGCAGTACTTC.

This clonotype was seen a few times. CDR3 in amino acids: CASSEDLGRGPGFNEQFF. The CDR3 DNA follows: TGTGCCAGCAGTGAAGACCTAGGTAGAGGCCCAGGGTTCAATGAGCAGTTCTTC. J is TRBJ2-1 and V is TRBV25-1, with D possibly matching TRBD1 (5 bases). The CDR3 is made up of 18 amino acids. Germline-derived CDR1 and CDR2 are MGHDK and SYGVNS. V was clipped by 2 bases and J by 6 bases, with 23 bases between them.

This sequence joins TRBV20-1 and TRBJ1-2, with unresolved D. The CDR3 runs to 12 residues. Trimming pared 5 bases from V and 5 bases from J, leaving 12 bases between. Germline V gene lookup returns CDR1 DFQATT and CDR2 SNEGSKA (reference sequence). CDR3 DNA sequence: TGCAGTGCTGAGGTGACTTGGTATGGCTACACCTTC. This sequence encodes CSAEVTWYGYTF.

There are many counts of this clonotype. The V call is TRBV29-1, the J call TRBJ2-7; D is possibly TRBD1 (6 bases). The CDR3 extends over 14 amino acids. Trimming removed 3 bases at V and 2 bases at J, with 14 bases between. Germline loops: CDR1 SQVTM, CDR2 ANQGSEA. CDR3 protein: CSVEAGVFPYEQYF. The CDR3 bases are TGCAGCGTTGAGGCAGGGGTGTTCCCCTACGAGCAGTACTTC.

About this clonotype: Germline is not matched at one junction end, which may reflect a read error. V gene TRBV2 combines with J gene TRBJ2-7, with TRBD1 identical over 8 bases. Per the germline V gene, CDR1 is SNHLY and CDR2 is FYNNEI. The CDR3 totals 15 residues. The CDR3 coding sequence is TGTGCCAGCAGTGAGGCAGGGGGCTACACCTACGGGCAGTACTTC. Translation: CASSEAGGYTYGQYF. Full variable domain (outside the CDR3, taken from reference TRBV2 and TRBJ2-7): EPEVTQTPSHQVTQMGQEVILRCVPISNHLYFYWYRQILGQKVEFLVSFYNNEISEKSEIFDDQFSVERPDGSNFTLKIRSTKLEDSAMYFCASSEAGGYTYGQYFGPGTRLTVT.

This clonotype was seen only a few times. This rearrangement joins TRBV5-1 to TRBJ2-3, with 7 nucleotides matching TRBD1. J was trimmed by 5 bases and V by 1 base; bases with no gene match: 7. CDR1 SGHRS and CDR2 YFSETQ come from the germline V gene. The CDR3 is 15 residues long. In DNA form, the CDR3 reads TGCGCCAGCAGCTTGACAGGGGAACGACAAGATACGCAGTATTTT. Its translation: CASSLTGERQDTQYF.

The chain uses TRBV30 and TRBJ2-3; D ambiguous. This CDR3 contains 12 residues. Germline CDR1 and CDR2: GTSNPN and SVGIG (reference sequence). V lost 3 bases to trimming and J lost 4 bases, with 8 bases between them. CDR3 nucleotides: TGTGCCTGGAGCCCGTCCGCAGATACGCAGTATTTT. It codes for CAWSPSADTQYF.

J is TRBJ2-1 and V is TRBV5-1; TRBD2 agrees at 7 bases. The CDR3 runs to 15 residues. V gave up 0 bases and J gave up 5 bases; unmatched junction bases: 5. From germline, CDR1 is SGHRS and CDR2 YFSETQ. For the CDR3, the DNA is TGCGCCAGCAGCTTGGACGTCGGGGGGAACAATGAGCAGTTCTTC. This translates into CASSLDVGGNNEQFF.

The chain employs TRBV5-6 and TRBJ1-4; D is unresolved. The germline V gene encodes CDR1 SGHDT and CDR2 YYEEEE. The CDR3 length is 14 residues. Trimming pared 1 base from V and 5 bases from J, leaving 9 bases between. CDR3: CASSLFGPNEKLFF. The DNA of the CDR3 is TGTGCCAGCAGCTTGTTCGGTCCCAATGAAAAACTGTTTTTT.

The CDR3 loop is CASSYGGAKAGEQYF. The CDR3 DNA sequence: TGTGCCAGCAGCTACGGGGGGGCCAAGGCAGGTGAGCAGTACTTC. V usage is TRBV3-1 and J usage is TRBJ2-5; TRBD2 agrees at 8 bases. The germline V gene has CDR1 LGHDT and CDR2 YNNKEL (reference sequence). The CDR3 sequence is 15 residues long. The V and J ends lost 5 bases and 11 bases, in that order; junction bases with no gene match: 16.

This clonotype has more than one count but fewer than ten. This chain joins TRBV5-1 and TRBJ1-1; 8 bases line up with TRBD1. The CDR3 consists of 14 residues. The J segment lost 4 bases and the V segment lost 4 bases, leaving 6 bases of the junction unmatched. Germline-derived CDR1 and CDR2 are SGHRS and YFSETQ. CDR3: CASSPDRVSTEAFF. For the CDR3, the DNA is TGCGCCAGCAGCCCGGACAGGGTTAGCACTGAAGCTTTCTTT. The full variable domain, rest sourced from reference TRBV5-1 and TRBJ1-1, is KAGVTQTPRYLIKTRGQQVTLSCSPISGHRSVSWYQQTPGQGLQFLFEYFSETQRNKGNFPGRFSGRQFSNSRSEMNVSTLELGDSALYLCASSPDRVSTEAFFGQGTRLTVV.

This clonotype has more than one count but fewer than ten. The rearrangement uses TRBV20-1 and TRBJ2-7, with 7 bases aligning to TRBD1. Trimming cost V 2 bases and J 1 base; bases outside gene matches: 2. Germline V gene lookup returns CDR1 DFQATT and CDR2 SNEGSKA (reference sequence). This CDR3 spans 13 amino acids. This CDR3 reads CSARKGASYEQYF. The CDR3 DNA reads as TGCAGTGCTAGAAAGGGGGCGTCCTACGAGCAGTACTTC.

This clonotype turned up a few times. This sequence joins TRBV12-3 or TRBV12-4 and TRBJ2-3; D is perhaps TRBD2 (6 bases). The CDR3 loop spans 15 amino acids. Trimming cost V 5 bases and J 4 bases, with 16 bases left between them. The CDR3 sequence is CASSPQLGGADTQYF. In DNA, the CDR3 is TGTGCCAGCAGTCCTCAGTTAGGCGGGGCAGATACGCAGTATTTT.

On this clonotype itself: The junction and the germline gene differ at one end; a read error may be behind it. The chain recombines TRBV5-4 with TRBJ1-4, with D possibly TRBD1 on 5 matching bases. This CDR3 is 16 amino acids long. The germline gives CDR1 SGHNT, CDR2 YYREEE (reference sequence). The CDR3 sequence is CASSWGFGGSNEKPFF. CDR3 nucleotides: TGTGCCAGCAGCTGGGGGTTCGGCGGCTCGAATGAAAAACCGTTTTTT.

This chain links TRBV2 with TRBJ1-4, with D hard to call. The CDR3 runs 12 residues. Germline CDR1 SNHLY, CDR2 FYNNEI. With 6 bases removed from V and 14 bases from J, the gap between germline ends came to 16 bases. CDR3 in DNA: TGTGCCAGCAGAGTGATCGACTTGCGTCTGTTTTTT. This translates into CASRVIDLRLFF.

This chain uses TRBV7-3 with TRBJ2-3, with 11 bases matching TRBD2. CDR1 and CDR2 from the germline V gene are SGHTA and FQGTGA. CDR3 length equals 18 residues. V dropped 5 bases and J dropped 4; count of bases not matched to a gene: 14. The CDR3: CASSPRGPSGGPPDTQYF. The CDR3 nucleotides are TGTGCCAGCAGCCCACGGGGCCCTAGCGGGGGGCCCCCAGATACGCAGTATTTT. The full variable domain, with the rest looked up from reference TRBV7-3 and TRBJ2-3, is GAGVSQTPSNKVTEKGKYVELRCDPISGHTALYWYRQSLGQGPEFLIYFQGTGAADDSGLPNDRFFAVRPEGSVSTLKIQRTERGDSAVYLCASSPRGPSGGPPDTQYFGPGTRLTVL.

V gene TRBV5-1 combines with J gene TRBJ2-7; no firm D call. The CDR3 consists of 13 residues. V was trimmed by 6 bases and J by 4 bases, leaving 14 bases between them. Germline CDR1 is SGHRS and CDR2 is YFSETQ. CDR3 nucleotide sequence: TGCGCCAGCAAAGCAGCTACGGGTTACGAGCAGTACTTC. Its protein product is CASKAATGYEQYF.

Comment on this clonotype: With a much larger clone just one base away, this may be a read error. This rearrangement joins TRBV12-3 or TRBV12-4 to TRBJ2-4; the match to TRBD2 covers 8 bases. The V and J ends lost 6 bases and 13 bases, in that order; junction bases with no gene match: 11. This CDR3 region has 13 residues. CDR3 protein: CASRLGTRGEQYF. For the CDR3, the DNA is TGTGCCAGCAGGCTCGGGACTAGAGGTGAGCAGTACTTC.

The V and J genes are TRBV7-9 and TRBJ1-2; D is perhaps TRBD1 (6 bases). The germline V gene encodes CDR1 SEHNR and CDR2 FQNEAQ (reference sequence). V was pared by 4 bases and J by 4 bases, with 31 bases between. CDR3 length: 20 residues. The CDR3 protein is CASSSPPGGQGADSTYGYTF. The DNA of the CDR3 is TGTGCCAGCAGCTCTCCACCGGGGGGGCAGGGAGCAGACTCCACCTATGGCTACACCTTC.

This clonotype was counted at least ten times. In nucleotides, the CDR3 is TGTGCCAGCTCACCAGTAGGAGGGCAGGGAGGAGGCGAGCAGTACTTC. This codes for CASSPVGGQGGGEQYF. This chain links TRBV18 with TRBJ2-7, with D maybe TRBD2 (6 bases). V was shortened by 2 bases and J by 6 bases, with 20 bases between the two germline ends. The CDR3 covers 16 residues. Germline V lookup: CDR1 KGHSH, CDR2 LQKENI.

The chain couples TRBV28 to TRBJ2-7, with 7 bases fitting TRBD1. The CDR3 consists of 14 residues. The germline gives CDR1 MDHEN, CDR2 SYDVKM. With V trimmed by 3 bases and J by 6 bases, 8 bases remained unmatched. In DNA, the CDR3 is TGTGCCAGCAGTTTCAGGGGGTCTCGGTCCGAGCAGTACTTC. Translated, it gives CASSFRGSRSEQYF.

This clonotype showed up just a few times. The chain combines TRBV15 with TRBJ2-1, with D unresolved. The ends were cut back, 0 bases at V and 2 bases at J, with 11 bases in the middle. The CDR3 consists of 16 residues. In germline, CDR1 is LNHNV, CDR2 YYDKDF (reference sequence). The CDR3 reads CATSRELGLAYNEQFF. The CDR3 DNA reads TGTGCCACCAGCAGAGAGTTGGGGTTGGCCTACAATGAGCAGTTCTTC.

V is TRBV7-6 and J is TRBJ1-3, with D tentatively TRBD1 (5 bases). This CDR3 contains 19 residues. V shed 2 bases and J shed 5 bases, with 25 bases lying between them. Germline CDR1 SGHVS, CDR2 FNYEAQ. CDR3 DNA: TGTGCCAGCAGCTTATTTTCTATCTCAGCCGGAGACAGACGAAACACCATATATTTT. Its translation: CASSLFSISAGDRRNTIYF.

This clonotype was counted only a few times. The chain joins TRBV2 to TRBJ1-2; the D is unclear. The CDR3 has 13 residues. The germline V gene encodes CDR1 SNHLY and CDR2 FYNNEI. Trimming shortened V by 11 bases and J by 1 base, and 14 bases separated the two germline ends. CDR3 DNA: TGTGCCTCCAGTCCGGCAGTTAACTATGGCTACACCTTC. This gives the protein CASSPAVNYGYTF.

The sample holds a few counts of this clonotype. The V gene is TRBV6-4, the J gene TRBJ1-1, with 10 nucleotides matching TRBD1. Per germline, CDR1 MRHNA and CDR2 SNTAGT. V lost 6 bases and J lost 6; bases outside the gene matches: 7. This CDR3 is built from 14 residues. The CDR3 region has the DNA TGTGCCAGCAGCTCGGGACAGGGGTCTCCTGAAGCTTTCTTT. Translated: CASSSGQGSPEAFF.

This sequence joins TRBV6-4 and TRBJ2-6; D is unclear. V was pared by 6 bases and J by 0 bases, with 12 bases between. CDR3 length: 16 amino acids. The germline V gene encodes CDR1 MRHNA and CDR2 SNTAGT. CDR3 sequence: CASRRPIGSGANVLTF. The CDR3 DNA follows: TGTGCCAGCAGACGTCCTATTGGCTCTGGGGCCAACGTCCTGACTTTC.

This clonotype has only a few counts. CDR3 region: CSARISGGTDTQYF. The CDR3 region has the DNA TGCAGTGCTAGAATATCGGGGGGCACAGATACGCAGTATTTT. The rearrangement joins TRBV20-1 to TRBJ2-3; TRBD2 is a possible D gene (6 bases). Trimming stripped 2 bases from V and 1 base from J, with 10 bases between. The CDR3 covers 14 residues. CDR1 is DFQATT, CDR2 SNEGSKA, per germline (reference sequence).